This T cell receptor beta chain was retrieved from a study of regulatory T cells in long-lasting Graves disease. Library construction for TCR beta used iRepertoire HTBI primers and Arm-PCR of CDR3 regions. MiXCR was run by TCRdb on the multiplex PCR reads, yielding one entry per CDR3 protein. The sample includes a few hundred thousand distinct CDR3 sequences, approximately 15% seen only once; the top ten take about 32%. V shed 1 base and J 6 bases; nucleotides not matched to a gene: 14. The germline gives CDR1 SGHDN, CDR2 FVKESK. There are 17 residues in the CDR3. This clonotype was seen only a few times. Sample time point: newly diagnosed GD, antithyroid drugs for less than 3 months. Following extraction of RNA from PBMCs, that RNA was used to make the TCR library. These same data were also listed under a study on T cells in Graves' hyperthyroidism and ophthalmopathy. That paper states: Patients were excluded for uncontrolled infection, other autoimmune disease, pregnancy or lactation. Diagnosis relied on clinical symptoms, serum thyroxine and TRAb, thyroid ultrasound and orbital computed tomography.

The specimen comprised peripheral blood mononuclear cells (PBMCs), sampled at new diagnosis, from a patient treated with antithyroid drugs. This clonotype was sampled from a middle-aged man with Graves disease. The chain carries TRBV14 and TRBJ2-7; 8 nucleotides align to TRBD2. The CDR3 bases are TGTGCCAGCAGCCAAGTAGTGGGTAGCGGGGCGATTCGCGAGCAGTACTTC. This gives the protein CASSQVVGSGAIREQYF.